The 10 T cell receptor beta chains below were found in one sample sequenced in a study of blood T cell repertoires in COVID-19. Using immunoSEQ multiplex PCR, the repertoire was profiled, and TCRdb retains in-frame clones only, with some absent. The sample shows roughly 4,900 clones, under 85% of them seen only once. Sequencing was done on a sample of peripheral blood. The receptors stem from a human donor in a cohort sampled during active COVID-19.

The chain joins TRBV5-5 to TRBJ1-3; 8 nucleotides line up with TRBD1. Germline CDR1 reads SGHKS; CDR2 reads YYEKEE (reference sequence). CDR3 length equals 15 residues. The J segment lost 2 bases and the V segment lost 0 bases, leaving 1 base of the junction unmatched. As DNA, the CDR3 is TGTGCCAGCAGCTTGGGCAGGGGGCCTGGAAACACCATATATTTT. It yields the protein CASSLGRGPGNTIYF.

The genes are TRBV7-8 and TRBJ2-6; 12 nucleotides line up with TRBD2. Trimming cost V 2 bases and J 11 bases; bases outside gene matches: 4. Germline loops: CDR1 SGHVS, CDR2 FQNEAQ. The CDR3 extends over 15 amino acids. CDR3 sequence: CASSLWASGRDVLTF. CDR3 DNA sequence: TGTGCCAGCAGCTTATGGGCTAGCGGGAGGGACGTCCTGACTTTC.

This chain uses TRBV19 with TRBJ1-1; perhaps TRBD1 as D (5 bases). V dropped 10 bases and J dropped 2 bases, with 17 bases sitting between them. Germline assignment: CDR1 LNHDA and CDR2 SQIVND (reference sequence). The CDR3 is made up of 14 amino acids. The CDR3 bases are TGTGCCACCACAGAGGGGAGGGGAAACACTGAAGCTTTCTTT. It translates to CATTEGRGNTEAFF.

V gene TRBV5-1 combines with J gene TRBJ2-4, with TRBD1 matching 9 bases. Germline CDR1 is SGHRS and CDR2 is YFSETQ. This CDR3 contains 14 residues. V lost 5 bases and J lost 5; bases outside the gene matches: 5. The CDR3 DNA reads TGCGCCAGCAGAGCGGGACAGGGACAAAACATTCAGTACTTC. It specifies CASRAGQGQNIQYF.

DNA for the CDR3: TGTGCCAGCAGCCTTACGAGACAGGGAGTGGGAAACACCATATATTTT. Translated: CASSLTRQGVGNTIYF. The genes are TRBV7-2 and TRBJ1-3; 7 nucleotides agree with TRBD1. The CDR3 spans 16 residues. The ends lost 5 bases at V and 4 bases at J; junction bases unmatched: 11. Germline CDR1 and CDR2: SGHTA and FQGNSA.

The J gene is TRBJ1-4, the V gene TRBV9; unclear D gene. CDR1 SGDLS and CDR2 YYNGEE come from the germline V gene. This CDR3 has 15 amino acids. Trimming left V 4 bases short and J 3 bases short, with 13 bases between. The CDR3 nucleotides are TGTGCCAGCAGCTCCCTTAGGGAGCCTAATGAAAAACTGTTTTTT. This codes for CASSSLREPNEKLFF.

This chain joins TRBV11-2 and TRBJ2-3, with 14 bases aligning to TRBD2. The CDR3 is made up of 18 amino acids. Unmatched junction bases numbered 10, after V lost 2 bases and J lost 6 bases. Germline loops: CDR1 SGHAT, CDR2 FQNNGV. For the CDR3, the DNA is TGTGCCAGCAGCTTACAGCTCCGACTAGCGGGGGGGCTTGATACGCAGTATTTT. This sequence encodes CASSLQLRLAGGLDTQYF.

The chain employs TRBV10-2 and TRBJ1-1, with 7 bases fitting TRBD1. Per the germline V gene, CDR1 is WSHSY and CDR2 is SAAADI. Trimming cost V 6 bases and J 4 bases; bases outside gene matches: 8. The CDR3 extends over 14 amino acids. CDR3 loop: CASSDRERGTEAFF. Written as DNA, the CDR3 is TGCGCCAGCAGCGACAGGGAAAGGGGCACTGAAGCTTTCTTT.

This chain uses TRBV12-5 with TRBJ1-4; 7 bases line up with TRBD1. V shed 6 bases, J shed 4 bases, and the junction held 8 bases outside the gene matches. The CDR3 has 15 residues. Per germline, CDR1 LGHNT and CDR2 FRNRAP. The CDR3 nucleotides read TGTGCTAGTGGCGTAAGGACAGGTCTTAATGAAAAACTGTTTTTT. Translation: CASGVRTGLNEKLFF.

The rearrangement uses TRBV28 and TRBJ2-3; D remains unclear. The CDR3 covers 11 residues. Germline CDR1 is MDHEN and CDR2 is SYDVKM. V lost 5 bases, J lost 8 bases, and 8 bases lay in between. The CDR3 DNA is TGTGCCAGCAGTACCGGTTTTACGCAGTATTTT. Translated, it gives CASSTGFTQYF.